Included here is one T cell receptor (beta chain) sequence, with context. Its matching antigen is unknown. The read halts 3 residues ahead of the CDR3 end, with the missing end drawn from the germline J gene. All donors had a single incident cervical HPV16 infection, not prevalent. The assay was immunoSEQ multiplex PCR, and TCRdb's table has in-frame clones only and misses some. The sample yields under 40,000 clones, of which the top ten take up roughly 6%. The sample comes from a study of T cells in women clearing cervical HPV infection. Study-wide points: TRBV6-7 relative abundance averaged approximately 0.1% in cases and more than 0.15% in controls. T-cell numbers per sample were unknown and may explain richness differences.

This CDR3 has 14 residues. Germline V gives CDR1 SGHDT, CDR2 YYEEEE. Sequenced: blood buffy coat. This TCR came from a woman aged 18-70 years with a cervical HPV16 infection that either progressed to CIN3+ or cleared (not recorded which). The V and J genes are TRBV5-6 and TRBJ1-2, with D possibly matching TRBD1 (5 bases). The CDR3 region is CASSSGLNSYDYTF. The part of the CDR3 DNA that was read is TGTGCCAGCAGCTCGGGACTCAATTCCTACGAC. The variable domain in full, completed from reference TRBV5-6 and TRBJ1-2, reads DAGVTQSPTHLIKTRGQQVTLRCSPKSGHDTVSWYQQALGQGPQFIFQYYEEEERQRGNFPDRFSGHQFPNYSSELNVNALLLGDSALYLCASSSGLNSYDYTFGSGTRLTVV.